This TCR beta chain appears in the sequencing data of a study of CD8 T cells in ankylosing spondylitis. Findings and caveats of the study: Within matched ankylosing spondylitis synovial fluid, disease-linked clones were reportedly significantly enriched. Ankylosing spondylitis blood appeared to be characterized by a TCR beta motif of roughly eight highly homologous variants. There were earlier reports of some motif variants in reactive arthritis synovial fluid and blood.

The CDR3 length is 15 residues. Losses at the gene ends were 6 bases for V and 2 bases for J; bases not matched to a gene: 6. Quantitative molecular-barcoded 5'-RACE generated the TCR beta libraries. One entry per CDR3 protein, called by TCRdb with MiXCR from the 5' RACE reads. The sample lists some 120,000 distinct CDR3 sequences, about 13% occurring once. This clonotype was counted between two and nine times. Its target is unknown. The chain couples TRBV12-3 or TRBV12-4 to TRBJ1-3, with 8 positions matching TRBD1. Source material: blood, either unsorted or a sorted T cell fraction (not recorded which). The source of this sequence is a female donor with ankylosing spondylitis or in good health (not recorded which). CDR3 residues: CASSRQGLTGNTIYF. In nucleotides, the CDR3 is TGTGCCAGCAGCCGACAGGGGCTTACTGGAAACACCATATATTTT.